The next 6 T cell receptor beta chains were all read from a single sample in a study of T cell responses to AZD1222 COVID-19 vaccine. Generated by immunoSEQ multiplex PCR, the TCRdb table keeps only in-frame clones and is missing some. The table has approximately 260,000 clones, 80% to 95% seen once. This specimen was peripheral blood, taken on day 0 of AZD1222 vaccination. All receptors derive from an adult in good health.

Here the CDR3 reads CASSHGTGSTEAFF. In DNA form, the CDR3 reads TGTGCCAGCAGCCATGGTACAGGGAGCACTGAAGCTTTCTTT. The chain uses TRBV3-1 (or the pseudogene TRBV3-2) and TRBJ1-1; weak D call: TRBD1 (6 bases). Germline values: CDR1 LGHDT, CDR2 YNNKEL (reference sequence). V was clipped by 3 bases and J by 4 bases, with 12 bases between them. CDR3 length: 14 residues.

The V and J genes are TRBV9 and TRBJ2-7; unclear D gene. From germline, CDR1 is SGDLS and CDR2 YYNGEE. V lost 3 bases and J 0 bases, leaving 4 bases between the germline ends. This CDR3 comprises 12 residues. This CDR3 reads CASSANSYEQYF. DNA for the CDR3: TGTGCCAGCAGCGCCAACTCCTACGAGCAGTACTTC.

The chain uses TRBV19 and TRBJ2-1; D possibly matches TRBD1 or TRBD2 (5 bases each). Germline CDR1 LNHDA, CDR2 SQIVND (reference sequence). This CDR3 region has 13 residues. Between the trimmed V and J ends, which lost 7 bases and 7 bases, there was a span of 14 bases. The CDR3 region is CASNLRGRNEQFF. As DNA, the CDR3 is TGTGCCAGTAACTTAAGGGGACGGAATGAGCAGTTCTTC.

The rearrangement joins TRBV24-1 to TRBJ2-5; D perhaps matches TRBD2 (5 bases). Trimming shortened V by 4 bases and J by 7 bases, and 18 bases separated the two germline ends. Per germline, CDR1 KGHDR and CDR2 SFDVKD. The CDR3 sequence is 15 residues long. The CDR3 DNA reads as TGTGCCACCAGTGACCCGGGCGGGTCAAAGGGGACCCAGTACTTC. As protein: CATSDPGGSKGTQYF.

V is TRBV27 and J is TRBJ2-1, with TRBD2 identical over 10 bases. V trimming: 5 bases; J trimming: 8 bases; junction bases outside the gene matches: 9. CDR3 size: 15 residues. Per germline, CDR1 MNHEY and CDR2 SMNVEV (reference sequence). In nucleotides, the CDR3 is TGTGCCAGCAGTGAACCGGGACTAGCGCGCGATGAGCAGTTCTTC. Protein product: CASSEPGLARDEQFF.

CDR3 residues: CASSSQGVYGYTF. CDR3 bases: TGTGCCAGCAGTTCGCAGGGTGTCTATGGCTACACCTTC. The V call is TRBV12-3 or TRBV12-4, the J call TRBJ1-2, with TRBD1 as a possible D gene (5 bases). CDR3 length: 13 amino acids. Trimming took 4 bases from V and 4 from J, leaving 10 bases between them.